This T cell receptor beta chain was identified in a study of T-cell reconstitution after alpha-beta-depleted transplantation in children. Study conclusions and caveats: Reported findings indicate that, about two months after transplant, alpha-beta T cells came from several hundred expanded clones, which were derived from non-depleted graft cells. TCRbeta diversity was high at day 60 in some patients (a result of surviving recipient T cells and thymic progenitors). T cells produced anew were the main source of T-cell counts and diversity one year after transplant.

The CDR3 sequence is 13 residues long. Unmatched junction bases numbered 6, after V lost 7 bases and J lost 6 bases. The authors prepared the TCRbeta library with unique molecular identifiers. Each CDR3 protein gets one entry after TCRdb re-called the PCR reads with MiXCR. The sample records roughly 570,000 distinct CDR3 sequences, 27% being singletons. For this clonotype: No antigen is known for it.

The sample consisted of PBMCs, taken before TCRalphabeta/CD19-depleted stem cell transplant. The chain is built from TRBV12-3 or TRBV12-4 and TRBJ2-1; TRBD2 matches at 7 bases. The TCR was taken from a boy in the first two years of life with Wiskott-Aldrich syndrome, due to receive a stem cell transplant. CDR3 in amino acids: CASTLTSSNEQFF. The CDR3 region has the DNA TGTGCCAGCACTTTGACTAGCAGCAATGAGCAGTTCTTC.